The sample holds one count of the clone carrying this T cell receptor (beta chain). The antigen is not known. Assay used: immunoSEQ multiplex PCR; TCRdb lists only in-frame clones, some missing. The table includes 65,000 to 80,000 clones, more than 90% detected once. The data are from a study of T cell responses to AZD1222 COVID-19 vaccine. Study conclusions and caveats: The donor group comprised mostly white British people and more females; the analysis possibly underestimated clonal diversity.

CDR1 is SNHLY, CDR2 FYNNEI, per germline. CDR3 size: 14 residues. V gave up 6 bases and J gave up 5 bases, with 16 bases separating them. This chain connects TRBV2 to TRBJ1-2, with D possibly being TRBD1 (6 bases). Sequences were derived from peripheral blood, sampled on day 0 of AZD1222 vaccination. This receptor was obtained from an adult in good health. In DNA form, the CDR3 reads TGTGCCAGCAGGGATCGGGGGGCCCCGTATGGCTACACCTTC. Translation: CASRDRGAPYGYTF.